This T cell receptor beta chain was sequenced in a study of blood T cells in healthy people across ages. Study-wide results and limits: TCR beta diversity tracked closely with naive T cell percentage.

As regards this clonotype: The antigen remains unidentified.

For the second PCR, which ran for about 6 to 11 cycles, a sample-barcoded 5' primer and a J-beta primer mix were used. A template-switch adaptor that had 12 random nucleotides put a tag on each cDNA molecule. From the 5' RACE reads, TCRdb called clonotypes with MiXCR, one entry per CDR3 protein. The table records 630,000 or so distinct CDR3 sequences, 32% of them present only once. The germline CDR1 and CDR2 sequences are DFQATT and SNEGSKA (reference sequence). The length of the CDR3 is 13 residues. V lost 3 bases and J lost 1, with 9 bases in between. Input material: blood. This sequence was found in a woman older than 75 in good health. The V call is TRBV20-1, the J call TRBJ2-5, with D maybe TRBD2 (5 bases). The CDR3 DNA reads TGCAGTGCTAGCCAACGGGGCCAAGAGACCCAGTACTTC. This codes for CSASQRGQETQYF.